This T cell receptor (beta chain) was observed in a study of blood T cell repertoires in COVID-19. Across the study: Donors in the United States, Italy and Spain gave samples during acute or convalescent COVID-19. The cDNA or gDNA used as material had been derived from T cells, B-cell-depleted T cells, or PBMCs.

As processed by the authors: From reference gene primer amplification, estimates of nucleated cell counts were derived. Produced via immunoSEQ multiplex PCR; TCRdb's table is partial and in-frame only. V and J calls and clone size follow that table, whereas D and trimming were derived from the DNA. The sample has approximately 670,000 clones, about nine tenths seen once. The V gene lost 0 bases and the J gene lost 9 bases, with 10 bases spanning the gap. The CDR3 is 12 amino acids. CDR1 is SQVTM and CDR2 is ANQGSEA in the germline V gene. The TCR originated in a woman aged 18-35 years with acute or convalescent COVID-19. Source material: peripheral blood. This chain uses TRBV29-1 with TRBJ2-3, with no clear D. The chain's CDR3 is CSVEDQEETQYF. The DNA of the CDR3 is TGCAGCGTTGAAGATCAAGAGGAAACGCAGTATTTT.